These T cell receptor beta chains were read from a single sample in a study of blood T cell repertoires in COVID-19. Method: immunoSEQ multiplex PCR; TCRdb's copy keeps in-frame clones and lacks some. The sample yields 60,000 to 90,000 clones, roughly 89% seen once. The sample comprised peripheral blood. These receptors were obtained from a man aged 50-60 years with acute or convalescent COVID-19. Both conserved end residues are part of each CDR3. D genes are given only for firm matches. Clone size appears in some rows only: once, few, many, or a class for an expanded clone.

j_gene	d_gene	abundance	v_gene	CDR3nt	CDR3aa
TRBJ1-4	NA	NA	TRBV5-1	TGCGCCAGCAGCTTGGAGTCTGGGGCATTTGAAAAACTGTTTTTT	CASSLESGAFEKLFF
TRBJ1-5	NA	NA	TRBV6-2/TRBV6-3	TGTGCCAGCAGTTACTCTGTCCCCCCGGGGGGCTTGAGCAATCAGCCCCAGCATTTT	CASSYSVPPGGLSNQPQHF
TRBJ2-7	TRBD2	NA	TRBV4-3	TGCGCCAGCAGCCAAGGGTTTGTATTAGGGACTACCTACGAGCAGTACTTC	CASSQGFVLGTTYEQYF
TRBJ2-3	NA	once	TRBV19	TGTGCCAGTAGTAGGGGACTCGCGGATACGCAGTATTTT	CASSRGLADTQYF
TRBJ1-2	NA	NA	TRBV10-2	TGCGCCAGCACGGCCGGGGTCGGCTATGGCTACACCTTC	CASTAGVGYGYTF
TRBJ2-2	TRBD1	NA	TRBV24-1	TGTGCCACCAGTGGGCGTGGAACAGGGGATTCAAGGAACACCGGGGAGCTGTTTTTT	CATSGRGTGDSRNTGELFF
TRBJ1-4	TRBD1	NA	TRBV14	TGTGCCAGCAGCCAACCGTTGGACAGGGGAAACGAAAAACTGTTTTTT	CASSQPLDRGNEKLFF
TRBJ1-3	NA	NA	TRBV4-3	TGCGCCAGCAGCCAAGAATTTGGCGGAAACACCATATATTTT	CASSQEFGGNTIYF
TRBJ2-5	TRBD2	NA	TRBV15	TGTGCCACCAGCAGAGAGGCTAGCGGGGTCCAAGAGACCCAGTACTTC	CATSREASGVQETQYF
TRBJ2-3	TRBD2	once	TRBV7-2	TGTGCCAGCAGCCGTAGCGGGGGGGGTGGCACAGATACGCAGTATTTT	CASSRSGGGGTDTQYF
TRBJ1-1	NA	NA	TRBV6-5	TGTGCCAGCAGTTGGGGACGGGGGACTGAAGCTTTCTTT	CASSWGRGTEAFF
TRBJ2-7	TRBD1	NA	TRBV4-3	TGCGCCAGCAGCCAAGGATCGGGACAGGGTTCCCACGAGCAGTACTTC	CASSQGSGQGSHEQYF
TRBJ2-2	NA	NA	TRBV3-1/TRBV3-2	TGTGCCAGCAGCCAGGGGGCAGGACCCGGGGAGCTGTTTTTT	CASSQGAGPGELFF
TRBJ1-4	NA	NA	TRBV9	TGTGCCAGCAGCGTATATGAGGGGGATAATGAAAAACTGTTTTTT	CASSVYEGDNEKLFF
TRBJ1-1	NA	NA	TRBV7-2	TGTGCCAGCAGCTTAGGGGGCCTCATGAACACTGAAGCTTTCTTT	CASSLGGLMNTEAFF
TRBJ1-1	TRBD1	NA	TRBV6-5	TGTGCCAGCAGGGGTCGACAGGGTTTCGTCACTGAAGCTTTCTTT	CASRGRQGFVTEAFF
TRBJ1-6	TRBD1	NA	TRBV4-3	TGCGCCAGCAGCCAAGAGGCCGGGACAGGGAATTCACCCCTCCACTTT	CASSQEAGTGNSPLHF
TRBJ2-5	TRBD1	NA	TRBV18	TGTGCCAGCTCACGGATGTTGGGTGGACAGGGAGACAGAGAGACCCAGTACTTC	CASSRMLGGQGDRETQYF
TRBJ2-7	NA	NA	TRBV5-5	TGTGCCAGCAGCTTGCTAGCGACATCCTACGAGCAGTACTTC	CASSLLATSYEQYF
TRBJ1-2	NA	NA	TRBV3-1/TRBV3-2	TGTGCCACCGAGGGGGGGACTTATGGCTACACCTTC	CATEGGTYGYTF
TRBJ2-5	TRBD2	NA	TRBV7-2	TGTGCCAGCAGCTACGTAGCGGGAGTGGAGACCCAGTACTTC	CASSYVAGVETQYF
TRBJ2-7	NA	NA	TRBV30	TGTGCCTGGAGTGTGTCTAGCGAAACCTACGAGCAGTACTTC	CAWSVSSETYEQYF
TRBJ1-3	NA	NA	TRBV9	TGTGCCAGCAGCGTAGGGGGGGGCACCTCTGGAAACACCATATATTTT	CASSVGGGTSGNTIYF
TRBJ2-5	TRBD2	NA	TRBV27	TGTGCCAGCAGTCTAATGACGGGACTAGGCACGGAGACCCAGTACTTC	CASSLMTGLGTETQYF